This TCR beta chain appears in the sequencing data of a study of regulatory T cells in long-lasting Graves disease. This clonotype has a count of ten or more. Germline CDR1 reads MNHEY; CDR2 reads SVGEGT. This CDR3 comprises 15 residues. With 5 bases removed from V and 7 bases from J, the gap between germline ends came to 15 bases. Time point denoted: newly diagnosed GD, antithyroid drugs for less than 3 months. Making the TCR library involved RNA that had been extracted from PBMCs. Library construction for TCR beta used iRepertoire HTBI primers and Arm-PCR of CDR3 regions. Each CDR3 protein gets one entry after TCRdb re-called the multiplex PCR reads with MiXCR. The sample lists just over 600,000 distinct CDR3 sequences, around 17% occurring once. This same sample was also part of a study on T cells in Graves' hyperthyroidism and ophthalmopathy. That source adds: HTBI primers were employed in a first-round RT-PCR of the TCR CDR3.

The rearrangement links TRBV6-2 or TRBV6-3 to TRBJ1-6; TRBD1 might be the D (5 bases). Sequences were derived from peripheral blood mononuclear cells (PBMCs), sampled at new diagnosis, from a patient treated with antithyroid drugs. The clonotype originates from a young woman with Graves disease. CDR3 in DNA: TGTGCCAGCAGTAACCTGGGGGGTAGGAATTCACCCCTCCACTTT. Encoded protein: CASSNLGGRNSPLHF.